These 9 T cell receptor beta chains came from one sample sequenced in a study of cytomegalovirus exposure and HLA in healthy donors. It was with 60 Vbeta and 13 Jbeta primers that the PCR ran. Sequencing was performed with immunoSEQ multiplex PCR; in TCRdb, only in-frame clones are kept and a portion is missing. This sample contains 100,000 to 150,000 clones. The specimen sequenced was PBMCs. The receptors were sampled from a man younger than 35 in good health and CMV-seronegative.

The chain combines TRBV7-9 with TRBJ1-4; 9 nucleotides align to TRBD1. CDR1 is SEHNR, CDR2 FQNEAQ, per germline (reference sequence). V lost 5 bases and J lost 4; bases outside the gene matches: 2. CDR3 length equals 14 residues. CDR3 DNA sequence: TGTGCCAGCAGCCTGGGACAGGGTAATGAAAAACTGTTTTTT. Translated: CASSLGQGNEKLFF. Supplemented by reference TRBV7-9 and TRBJ1-4, the full variable domain reads DTGVSQNPRHKITKRGQNVTFRCDPISEHNRLYWYRQTLGQGPEFLTYFQNEAQLEKSRLLSDRFSAERPKGSFSTLEIQRTEQGDSAMYLCASSLGQGNEKLFFGSGTQLSVL.

The V call is TRBV2, the J call TRBJ2-7; no firm D call. The V gene's germline CDR1 is SNHLY and CDR2 FYNNEI. V dropped 2 bases and J dropped 4 bases, with 3 bases sitting between them. The CDR3 spans 11 residues. DNA for the CDR3: TGTGCCAGCAGTGAACGGTACGAGCAGTACTTC. Encoded protein: CASSERYEQYF.

V and J are TRBV10-3 and TRBJ2-3, with a possible D match to TRBD1 (5 bases). CDR1 ENHRY and CDR2 SYGVKD come from the germline V gene. V dropped 6 bases and J dropped 2 bases, with 12 bases sitting between them. The CDR3 has 14 residues. Here the CDR3 reads CAIRTEMSTDTQYF. CDR3 nucleotides: TGTGCCATCAGGACAGAGATGTCCACAGATACGCAGTATTTT.

This chain links TRBV28 with TRBJ1-5; 11 nucleotides agree with TRBD1. V lost 6 bases, J lost 6 bases, and 7 bases stayed unmatched. The CDR3 loop spans 15 amino acids. Germline-derived CDR1 and CDR2 are MDHEN and SYDVKM. The CDR3 DNA reads TGTGCCAGCAGAGGACAGGGGGCAGCTACTCAGCCCCAGCATTTT. Translation gives CASRGQGAATQPQHF. The full variable domain, in which reference TRBV28 and TRBJ1-5 provide the parts outside the CDR3, is DVKVTQSSRYLVKRTGEKVFLECVQDMDHENMFWYRQDPGLGLRLIYFSYDVKMKEKGDIPEGYSVSREKKERFSLILESASTNQTSMYLCASRGQGAATQPQHFGDGTRLSIL.

The V gene is TRBV28, the J gene TRBJ2-4, with a possible D match to TRBD1 (6 bases). This CDR3 has 16 residues. Germline assignment: CDR1 MDHEN and CDR2 SYDVKM. Trimming stripped 6 bases from V and 0 bases from J, with 15 bases between. The CDR3 DNA sequence: TGTGCCAGCAGCTTGAGTAGGGACAAAGCCAAAAACATTCAGTACTTC. Its protein is CASSLSRDKAKNIQYF.

The V gene is TRBV27, the J gene TRBJ2-1; 8 bases fit TRBD2. There are 17 residues in the CDR3. Germline trimming cut 2 bases from V and 7 bases from J; bases unmatched to any gene: 13. CDR1 and CDR2 from the germline V gene are MNHEY and SMNVEV (reference sequence). The CDR3 protein is CASSLDGLAGATNEQFF. CDR3 sequence (DNA): TGTGCCAGCAGTTTAGATGGACTAGCTGGGGCTACTAATGAGCAGTTCTTC.

As DNA, the CDR3 is TGTGCCAGCAGTTGGGCAGGGAAGGAACACGAGCAGTACTTC. As protein: CASSWAGKEHEQYF. V gene TRBV28 combines with J gene TRBJ2-7; a possible D gene is TRBD1 (5 bases). The V gene's germline CDR1 is MDHEN and CDR2 SYDVKM. V shed 4 bases and J shed 5 bases, with 15 bases lying between them. This CDR3 has 14 residues.

The chain employs TRBV20-1 and TRBJ2-7; D is uncertain. V shed 7 bases and J shed 0 bases, with 7 bases lying between them. The V gene's germline CDR1 is DFQATT and CDR2 SNEGSKA (reference sequence). CDR3 size: 11 residues. The CDR3 loop reads CSGAHSYEQYF. The CDR3 region has the DNA TGCAGTGGAGCTCACTCCTACGAGCAGTACTTC.

The chain joins TRBV6-5 to TRBJ1-2; 7 bases line up with TRBD1. This CDR3 region has 14 residues. Per germline, CDR1 MNHEY and CDR2 SVGAGI. V gave up 5 bases and J gave up 8 bases; unmatched junction bases: 11. The CDR3 DNA reads as TGTGCCAGCAGTCAGGGGGTCAGCTCGAGAGGCTACACCTTC. The encoded protein is CASSQGVSSRGYTF.